What follows are 20 T cell receptor beta chains derived from one specimen sequenced in a study of CD8+ T cells in alopecia areata. Noted treatment: oral pan-JAK inhibitor, 5-10 mg twice daily. cDNA serving as the sequencing template came from extracted, reverse transcribed RNA. TCRdb keeps only in-frame clones here, not all; method: immunoSEQ multiplex PCR. Here the sample spans about 140,000 clones, 80% to 90% being singletons. The specimen comprised CD8+ T cells sorted from blood, sampled at week 4, from a patient treated with tofacitinib. The receptors originated from a human donor with alopecia areata.

CDR3 in amino acids: CASSQIQGANYGYTF. The DNA for the CDR3 is TGCGCCAGCAGCCAAATACAGGGGGCTAACTATGGCTACACCTTC. The rearrangement links TRBV4-1 to TRBJ1-2; 8 bases are shared with TRBD1. This CDR3 has 15 residues. The V and J ends lost 2 bases and 0 bases, in that order; junction bases with no gene match: 2. Germline V lookup: CDR1 MGHRA, CDR2 YSYEKL.

This chain joins TRBV19 and TRBJ1-1, with 8 positions matching TRBD1. Germline CDR1 LNHDA, CDR2 SQIVND (reference sequence). The CDR3 covers 16 residues. V shed 5 bases, J shed 3 bases, and the junction held 11 bases outside the gene matches. The CDR3 loop is CASSGPQGAKDTEAFF. The DNA of the CDR3 is TGTGCCAGTAGTGGTCCCCAGGGGGCGAAGGACACTGAAGCTTTCTTT.

The chain employs TRBV5-1 and TRBJ1-3, with 8 bases that match TRBD1. There are 14 residues in the CDR3. The J segment lost 4 bases and the V segment lost 3 bases, leaving 3 bases of the junction unmatched. CDR1 and CDR2 (germline): SGHRS, YFSETQ. The CDR3 DNA reads TGCGCCAGCAGCTCGACAGGGGTCGGAAACACCATATATTTT. This translates into CASSSTGVGNTIYF.

This chain links TRBV4-1 with TRBJ2-5; 8 bases agree with TRBD2. CDR3 length: 15 amino acids. With 4 bases clipped from V and 5 bases from J, the junction kept 9 bases outside the gene matches. Germline V gene data show CDR1 as MGHRA and CDR2 as YSYEKL. CDR3 sequence: CASSRERGPGETQYF. The CDR3 DNA reads as TGCGCCAGCAGCCGGGAGCGGGGGCCGGGGGAGACCCAGTACTTC.

The V call is TRBV7-9, the J call TRBJ2-3; 7 nucleotides line up with TRBD2. Losses at the gene ends were 6 bases for V and 5 bases for J; bases not matched to a gene: 11. CDR1 and CDR2 from the germline V gene are SEHNR and FQNEAQ (reference sequence). The CDR3 spans 15 residues. CDR3 region: CASRRSSGAIDTQYF. DNA of the CDR3: TGTGCCAGCAGAAGGTCGAGCGGGGCTATAGATACGCAGTATTTT.

This chain uses TRBV29-1 with TRBJ2-5, with D tentatively TRBD2 (6 bases). The V and J ends lost 4 bases and 7 bases respectively, with 10 bases between them. The germline gives CDR1 SQVTM, CDR2 ANQGSEA. The length of the CDR3 is 11 residues. DNA for the CDR3: TGCAGCGTTGTCGTGGGGGGGACCCAGTACTTC. It is translated as CSVVVGGTQYF.

This clone showed up just once. V and J are TRBV4-1 and TRBJ1-5; the D is unclear. The V end was cut by 0 bases, the J end by 2 bases, with 11 bases between. Germline V gene sequence: CDR1 MGHRA, CDR2 YSYEKL. The CDR3 runs 16 residues. The CDR3 region is CASSQDPKGGNQPQHF. Here the CDR3 DNA reads TGCGCCAGCAGCCAAGATCCAAAGGGAGGCAATCAGCCCCAGCATTTT.

This sequence joins TRBV13 and TRBJ2-3; D possibly uses TRBD1 or TRBD2 (6 bases each). The CDR3 covers 16 residues. Germline CDR1 reads PRHDT; CDR2 reads FYEKMQ (reference sequence). Trimming removed 1 base from V and 1 base from J, with 12 bases in between. This CDR3 reads CASSLVGGTRTDTQYF. CDR3 DNA sequence: TGTGCCAGCAGCTTAGTGGGGGGCACACGCACAGATACGCAGTATTTT.

This rearrangement joins TRBV7-2 to TRBJ2-5, with TRBD2 matching 11 bases. The germline V gene has CDR1 SGHTA and CDR2 FQGNSA. The CDR3 extends over 17 amino acids. V was clipped by 0 bases and J by 1 base; unmatched bases: 4. The CDR3 DNA sequence: TGTGCCAGCAGCTTAGCGTGGGGACTAGCGGCCCAAGAGACCCAGTACTTC. Amino acids: CASSLAWGLAAQETQYF.

The chain uses TRBV1 and TRBJ2-2; TRBD2, the table's D call, lacks a check against the DNA. TRBV1 is annotated as a pseudogene. The CDR3 sequence is 16 residues long. This chain's CDR3 is CTSTLGGDLHTGELFF. Written as DNA, the CDR3 is TGCACCAGCACCCTAGGGGGGGATCTCCACACCGGGGAGCTGTTTTTT.

This chain connects TRBV2 to TRBJ1-5; TRBD1 matches at 9 bases. The V segment lost 5 bases and the J segment 0 bases; nucleotides outside the gene matches: 8. Germline CDR1 reads SNHLY; CDR2 reads FYNNEI. The CDR3 covers 17 residues. The CDR3 DNA is TGTGCCAGCAGTTCACTTAGACAGGGGGTTAGCAATCAGCCCCAGCATTTT. It codes for CASSSLRQGVSNQPQHF.

The rearrangement joins TRBV15 to TRBJ2-3; no reliable D call. Germline V gives CDR1 LNHNV, CDR2 YYDKDF (reference sequence). V was clipped by 5 bases and J by 2 bases, with 5 bases between them. The CDR3 contains 12 residues. CDR3 in DNA: TGTGCCACCAGCCGCCCCACAGATACGCAGTATTTT. Its protein is CATSRPTDTQYF.

Only a few counts were recorded for this clone. CDR3 nucleotide sequence: TGTGCCAGCAGCCAGAGGACAGGGCCTAGCACAGATACGCAGTATTTT. It translates to CASSQRTGPSTDTQYF. The J gene is TRBJ2-3, the V gene TRBV7-3; 8 nucleotides align to TRBD1. The CDR3 is 16 residues long. The V segment lost 5 bases and the J segment 0 bases; nucleotides outside the gene matches: 7. CDR1 is SGHTA, CDR2 FQGTGA, per germline.

The chain couples TRBV2 to TRBJ1-2, with 8 bases matching TRBD1. Germline CDR1 is SNHLY and CDR2 is FYNNEI. The CDR3 runs 13 residues. V lost 5 bases to trimming and J lost 7 bases; unmatched junction nucleotides: 6. The CDR3 loop reads CASSYRGVRGYTF. In DNA, the CDR3 is TGTGCCAGCAGTTACAGGGGGGTCCGTGGCTACACCTTC.

This clone was counted between two and nine times. This chain connects TRBV29-1 to TRBJ2-3; 8 nucleotides match TRBD1. This CDR3 has 14 amino acids. Germline CDR1 SQVTM, CDR2 ANQGSEA. V was pared by 2 bases and J by 4 bases, with 5 bases of the junction left unmatched. CDR3 in amino acids: CSVERTGLADTQYF. CDR3 in DNA: TGCAGCGTTGAACGGACAGGGCTGGCAGATACGCAGTATTTT.

The chain carries TRBV7-9 and TRBJ2-1, with unresolved D. Germline V CDR1 and CDR2: SEHNR, FQNEAQ (reference sequence). This CDR3 region has 12 residues. V was clipped by 2 bases and J by 6 bases, with 5 bases between them. The CDR3 is CASSLWVNEQFF. CDR3 DNA sequence: TGTGCCAGCAGCTTATGGGTCAATGAGCAGTTCTTC. Variable domain in full (rest from reference TRBV7-9 and TRBJ2-1): DTGVSQNPRHKITKRGQNVTFRCDPISEHNRLYWYRQTLGQGPEFLTYFQNEAQLEKSRLLSDRFSAERPKGSFSTLEIQRTEQGDSAMYLCASSLWVNEQFFGPGTRLTVL.

The J gene is TRBJ1-5, the V gene TRBV4-3; possible D gene TRBD1, 5 bases. Trimming removed 0 bases from V and 3 bases from J, with 9 bases in between. The CDR3 totals 15 residues. Germline assignment: CDR1 LGHNA and CDR2 YSLEER. The CDR3 DNA reads as TGCGCCAGCAGCCAAGACGGGACCTACAATCAGCCCCAGCATTTT. Translating gives CASSQDGTYNQPQHF.

The V gene is TRBV27, the J gene TRBJ2-7, with D tentatively TRBD1 or TRBD2 (5 bases each). The CDR3 is 16 residues long. Germline loops: CDR1 MNHEY, CDR2 SMNVEV (reference sequence). The V end was cut by 5 bases, the J end by 4 bases, with 21 bases between. The CDR3 region is CASSHNHPGPWYEQYF. In DNA, the CDR3 is TGTGCCAGCAGTCATAACCACCCGGGACCCTGGTACGAGCAGTACTTC.

The V call is TRBV10-3, the J call TRBJ2-3; D perhaps matches TRBD2 (6 bases). Germline lookup yields CDR1 ENHRY and CDR2 SYGVKD. The CDR3 has 14 amino acids. V dropped 6 bases and J dropped 3 bases, with 13 bases sitting between them. CDR3 sequence (DNA): TGTGCCATCAGCCCCGGGACTCCAACAGATACGCAGTATTTT. This encodes CAISPGTPTDTQYF.

The V gene is TRBV6-5, the J gene TRBJ2-5; weak D call: TRBD2 (6 bases). The CDR3 sequence is 15 residues long. V was shortened by 0 bases and J by 1 base, with 9 bases between the two germline ends. Germline CDR1 is MNHEY and CDR2 is SVGAGI. CDR3 region: CASSYSGGIQETQYF. In DNA form, the CDR3 reads TGTGCCAGCAGTTACTCTGGGGGGATCCAAGAGACCCAGTACTTC.